The rows below give T cell receptor beta chains drawn from one sample of a study of OX40 agonist ivuxolimab in advanced cancers. Some clones are missing from TCRdb's copy, which holds only in-frame ones; the method was immunoSEQ multiplex PCR. The sample consists of fewer than 85,000 clones, roughly 90% of them appearing once. This specimen consisted of CD4+ or CD8+ T cells sorted from blood, obtained in a trial of the OX40 agonist ivuxolimab. Receptor source: an adult with an advanced solid tumor such as melanoma, head and neck, liver or kidney cancer. Each CDR3 is given without its conserved first and last residue.

j_gene	v_gene	CDR3aa
TRBJ2-7	TRBV28	ASSLERGGNYEQY
TRBJ2-7	TRBV7-2	ASSLVWAPTGATYEQY
TRBJ2-3	TRBV7-9	ASSLRGLEGQY
TRBJ2-3	TRBV6-1	ASRLAGVADTQY
TRBJ2-6	TRBV27	ASKKDRGRSGANVLT
TRBJ1-1	TRBV5-1	ASSLLGDHTEAF
TRBJ1-6	TRBV6-1	ASSENAGTANNSPLH
TRBJ2-4	TRBV25-1	ASSGTRFGNIQY
TRBJ2-1	TRBV19	ASSKGQGINEQF
TRBJ2-7	TRBV5-1	ASSIGQGTYEQY
TRBJ1-1	TRBV27	ASSLRTGATEAF
TRBJ2-5	TRBV13	ASSPSGGQETQY
-	TRBV27	ASSLREVYEQY
TRBJ2-7	TRBV10-3	AIRTDSYEQY
TRBJ2-5	TRBV9	ASSVATGGGTSGVQETQY
TRBJ1-5	TRBV19	ASSIAGIKGQPQH
TRBJ2-4	TRBV5-8	ASSWEVVLKIQY
TRBJ1-6	TRBV5-4	ASRDRENSPLH
TRBJ2-6	TRBV6-1	ASKFGGSGANVLT
TRBJ2-7	TRBV2	ASSEYEGEY
TRBJ2-3	TRBV18	ASSRYGTKNVQY
TRBJ2-3	TRBV7-3	ASSLNQGGDTQY
TRBJ1-1	TRBV6-1	ASSDQVNTEAF